Below, 4 T cell receptor beta chains from the same sample are listed, as sequenced in a study of regulatory T cells in long-lasting Graves disease. Researchers made TCR beta libraries by using iRepertoire HTBI primers and running Arm-PCR on CDR3 regions. TCRdb re-called the multiplex PCR reads with MiXCR, one entry per CDR3 protein. The table shows approximately 400,000 distinct CDR3 sequences, with 15% occurring only once. Time point meaning: newly diagnosed GD, antithyroid drugs for less than 3 months. PBMC RNA served as the TCR library source. The sample in question was peripheral blood mononuclear cells (PBMCs), obtained at new diagnosis, from a patient treated with antithyroid drugs. These receptors all come from a female donor with Graves disease.

The V gene is TRBV28, the J gene TRBJ1-1; TRBD1 matches at 10 bases. Trimming removed 3 bases from V and 0 bases from J; junction bases left unmatched: 4. Germline lookup yields CDR1 MDHEN and CDR2 SYDVKM. The CDR3 loop spans 16 amino acids. As DNA, the CDR3 is TGTGCCAGCAGTTTGGCCGGGACAGGGGTGAACACTGAAGCTTTCTTT. It is translated as CASSLAGTGVNTEAFF.

This clonotype has a count of ten or more. The V call is TRBV5-1, the J call TRBJ2-2; D unclear. V dropped 7 bases and J dropped 1 base, with 8 bases sitting between them. CDR3 size: 13 residues. The V gene's germline CDR1 is SGHRS and CDR2 YFSETQ. CDR3 bases: TGCGCCAGCCTCCACAAGAACACCGGGGAGCTGTTTTTT. Translation: CASLHKNTGELFF. Combining the CDR3 with reference TRBV5-1 and TRBJ2-2 gives the whole variable domain KAGVTQTPRYLIKTRGQQVTLSCSPISGHRSVSWYQQTPGQGLQFLFEYFSETQRNKGNFPGRFSGRQFSNSRSEMNVSTLELGDSALYLCASLHKNTGELFFGEGSRLTVL.

CDR3: CASSLDWTGFGSGELFF. The CDR3 bases are TGTGCCAGCAGTTTAGATTGGACAGGGTTCGGATCCGGGGAGCTGTTTTTT. The chain carries TRBV12-3 or TRBV12-4 and TRBJ2-2; TRBD1 matches 8 bases. The CDR3 runs 17 residues. Unmatched junction bases numbered 10, after V lost 1 base and J lost 6 bases.

This clonotype was recorded at least ten times. The genes are TRBV2 and TRBJ2-3; D may be TRBD2 (6 bases). The V end was cut by 3 bases, the J end by 0 bases, with 7 bases between. The CDR3 covers 14 residues. In germline, CDR1 is SNHLY, CDR2 FYNNEI. CDR3 amino acids: CASSEGTSTDTQYF. The CDR3 DNA follows: TGTGCCAGCAGTGAGGGGACTAGCACAGATACGCAGTATTTT.